This T cell receptor beta chain was documented in a study of blood T cell repertoires in COVID-19 (dated by TCRdb to 2018 to 2021). Broadly, across the study: Samples covering the acute and convalescent phases of COVID-19 were provided by collaborators in the United States, Italy and Spain. Where available, HLA class I and class II types were obtained from metadata supplied by the sample provider rather than from assay-based typing. Samples were obtained from the ongoing ImmuneRACE study (first 160 participants) and from 1,254 subjects provided by 6 global collaborators. The sample metadata nearly always contained a de-identified subject ID, COVID-19 status, age in years and sex. The material from the prospective study consisted of cDNA or gDNA derived from T cells, B-cell-depleted T cells, or PBMCs. The repertoires were released in a freely available public database intended as a resource for research on the immune response to SARS-CoV-2. The dataset comprised deeply sampled blood TCRbeta repertoires from subjects exposed to, actively infected with, or recovered from COVID-19. Broader findings and caveats from the paper: The amount of clinical and demographic metadata varied by source and participant and was provided uncurated.

Remarks on this clone: Its specific antigen is unknown. No base qualities exist here, and no much larger clone lies one base off it.

TCRbeta CDR3 regions were amplified from genomic DNA by means of the immunoSEQ Assay, a bias-controlled multiplex PCR. The authors processed their data as follows. The number of nucleated cells in each sample was estimated by amplification of reference gene primers within the assay. Sequence reads were collapsed and filtered to measure the absolute abundance of every unique TCRbeta CDR3 rearrangement. For each sample, productive Simpson clonality was calculated by taking the square root of Simpson's diversity index across productive rearrangements. TCRdb took over this immuneACCESS table, retaining in-frame rearrangements with V and J assigned. Such tables are incomplete; in checked studies, under half of the missing clones stem from an unresolved V gene, and the remainder is unexplained. V and J calls and clone size are given by that table; D and trimming were obtained from the DNA. This sample lists roughly 360,000 clones; over 65% were detected once. The ten largest clones add up to 0.85% to 1.3% of the sample.

Whole blood was collected in K2EDTA tubes by collaborating institutions according to the institutions' own protocols. For TCRbeta analysis, collaborator samples were shipped as frozen whole blood, as isolated PBMCs, or as DNA extracted from either sample type. The TCR originated in a human donor with acute or convalescent COVID-19. The donor label of this sample is uncertain. The specimen was peripheral blood.

The CDR3 protein sequence reads: CASSTGRGNEKLFF. The DNA sequence is TGCGCCAGCAGCACCGGACGGGGTAATGAAAAACTGTTTTTT. The V and J genes are TRBV5-1 and TRBJ1-4; the D gene cannot be named for sure. Per the germline V gene, SGHRS is the CDR1 and YFSETQ is the CDR2. The CDR3 runs 14 residues from the cysteine to the phenylalanine. The CDR3 DNA has 42 bases and is translated from base 1. V sheds 4 bases and J sheds 4 bases, leaving 11 bases between their ends.